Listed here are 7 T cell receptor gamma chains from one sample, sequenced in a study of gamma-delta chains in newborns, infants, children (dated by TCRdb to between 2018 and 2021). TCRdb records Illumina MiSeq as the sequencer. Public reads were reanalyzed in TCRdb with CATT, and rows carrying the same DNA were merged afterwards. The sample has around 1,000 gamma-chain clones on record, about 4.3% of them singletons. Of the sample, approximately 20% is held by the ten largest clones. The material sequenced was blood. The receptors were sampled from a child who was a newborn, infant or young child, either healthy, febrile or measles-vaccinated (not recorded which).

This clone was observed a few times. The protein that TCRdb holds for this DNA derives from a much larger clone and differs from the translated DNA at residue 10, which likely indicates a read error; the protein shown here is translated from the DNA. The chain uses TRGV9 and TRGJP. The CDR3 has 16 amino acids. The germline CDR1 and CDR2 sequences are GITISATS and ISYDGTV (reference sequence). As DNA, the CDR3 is TGTGCCTTGTGGGAGACACAAGAGTTGGACAAAAAAATCAAGGTATTT. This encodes CALWETQELDKKIKVF.

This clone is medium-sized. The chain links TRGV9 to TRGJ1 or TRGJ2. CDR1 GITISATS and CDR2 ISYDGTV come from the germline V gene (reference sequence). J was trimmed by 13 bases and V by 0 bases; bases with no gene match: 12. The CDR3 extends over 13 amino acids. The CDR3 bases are TGTGCCTTGTGGGAGGTGCGAGAGAAAAAAAAACTCTTT. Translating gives CALWEVREKKKLF.

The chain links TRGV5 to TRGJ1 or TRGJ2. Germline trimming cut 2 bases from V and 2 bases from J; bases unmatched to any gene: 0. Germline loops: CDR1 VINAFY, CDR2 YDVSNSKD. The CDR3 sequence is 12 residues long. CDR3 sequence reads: CATWDNYYKKLF. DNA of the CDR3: TGTGCCACCTGGGACAATTATTATAAGAAACTCTTT.

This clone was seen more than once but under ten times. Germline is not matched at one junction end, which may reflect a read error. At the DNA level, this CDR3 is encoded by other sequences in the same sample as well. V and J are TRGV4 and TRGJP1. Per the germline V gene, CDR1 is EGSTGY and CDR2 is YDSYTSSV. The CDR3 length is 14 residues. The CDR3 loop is CATWDDTTGWFKIF. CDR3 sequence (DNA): TGTGCCACCTGGGATGATACCACTGGCTGGTTCAAGATATTT.

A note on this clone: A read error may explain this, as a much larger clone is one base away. DNA for the CDR3: TGTGCCTTGTGGGAGGTGCAGCGGCAAGAGTTGGGCAAAGAAATCAAGGTATTT. Amino acid sequence: CALWEVQRQELGKEIKVF. The chain combines TRGV9 with TRGJP. Looked up from germline, CDR1 is GITISATS and CDR2 is ISYDGTV (reference sequence). This CDR3 is built from 18 residues.

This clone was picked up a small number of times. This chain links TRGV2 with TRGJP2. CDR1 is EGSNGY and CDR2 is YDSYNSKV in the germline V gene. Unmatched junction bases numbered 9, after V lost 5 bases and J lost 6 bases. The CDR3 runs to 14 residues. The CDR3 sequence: CATWGGRGDWIKTF. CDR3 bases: TGTGCCACCTGGGGCGGCAGAGGTGATTGGATCAAGACGTTT.

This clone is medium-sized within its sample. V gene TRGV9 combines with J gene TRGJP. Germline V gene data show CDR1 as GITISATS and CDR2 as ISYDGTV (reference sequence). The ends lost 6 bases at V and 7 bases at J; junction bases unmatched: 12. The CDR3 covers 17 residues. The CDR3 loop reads CALWSRTGELGKKIKVF. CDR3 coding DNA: TGTGCCTTGTGGTCCCGGACGGGCGAGTTGGGCAAAAAAATCAAGGTATTT.